The T cell receptor (beta chain) under discussion was sequenced for a study of blood T cell repertoires in COVID-19. The overall study: The analysed material was cDNA or gDNA that came from T cells, B-cell-depleted T cells, or PBMCs.

V was shortened by 1 base and J by 7 bases, with 15 bases between the two germline ends. The CDR3 consists of 16 residues. Germline V CDR1 and CDR2: SGHRS, YFSETQ. Profiling relied on immunoSEQ multiplex PCR, and the TCRdb table lists in-frame clones only, not all of them. The sample contains about 310,000 clones, about nine tenths of which appear only once. The source is a man aged 50-59 years with active or convalescent COVID-19. The sample comprised peripheral blood. The chain joins TRBV5-1 to TRBJ1-6; D unclear. The CDR3 coding sequence is TGCGCCAGCAGCTTGTCAGGTCGTTCGTCAAATTCACCCCTCCACTTT. Its translation: CASSLSGRSSNSPLHF.